This passage covers 2 T cell receptor beta chains from one sample sequenced in a study of blood T cell repertoires in COVID-19. Method: immunoSEQ multiplex PCR; TCRdb's copy keeps in-frame clones and lacks some. Found here are 350,000 or so clones, over 75% of them singletons; the top ten hold about 0.93%. The sample taken for sequencing was PBMCs or T cells enriched from blood (not recorded which). The receptors originated from a woman in her 30s who had recovered from COVID-19.

V gene TRBV3-1 (or the pseudogene TRBV3-2) combines with J gene TRBJ2-2; 14 bases align to TRBD2. CDR1 and CDR2 (germline): LGHDT, YNNKEL (reference sequence). Losses at the gene ends were 2 bases for V and 7 bases for J; bases not matched to a gene: 12. CDR3 length: 19 amino acids. DNA for the CDR3: TGTGCCAGCAGCCAACGTGGGACTAGCGGGGGCCCTTGGGGCGGGGAGCTGTTTTTT. Amino acids: CASSQRGTSGGPWGGELFF.

The chain links TRBV27 to TRBJ2-7; TRBD1 matches at 9 bases. Germline-derived CDR1 and CDR2 are MNHEY and SMNVEV (reference sequence). CDR3 size: 14 residues. Trimming took 6 bases from V and 7 from J; bases not matched to a gene: 10. The CDR3 sequence is CASRPTGGVGEQYF. CDR3 coding DNA: TGTGCCAGCAGACCGACAGGGGGGGTTGGGGAGCAGTACTTC.